This T cell receptor beta chain came from a study of blood T cell repertoires in COVID-19. The method was immunoSEQ multiplex PCR; TCRdb's version includes in-frame clones alone and lacks a portion of them. This repertoire shows 150,000 to 200,000 clones, about 80% found once; its top ten account for approximately 2.6%. The V gene's germline CDR1 is GTSNPN and CDR2 SVGIG (reference sequence). The CDR3 contains 13 residues. V dropped 1 base and J dropped 4; count of bases not matched to a gene: 1. The rearrangement joins TRBV30 to TRBJ2-1; 7 nucleotides match TRBD1. The clonotype originates from a human donor with acute or convalescent COVID-19. The donor label of this sample is uncertain. Sequencing was done on a sample of peripheral blood. The CDR3 DNA is TGTGCCTGGAGTGCGGACAGGTACAATGAGCAGTTCTTC. Amino acid sequence: CAWSADRYNEQFF.